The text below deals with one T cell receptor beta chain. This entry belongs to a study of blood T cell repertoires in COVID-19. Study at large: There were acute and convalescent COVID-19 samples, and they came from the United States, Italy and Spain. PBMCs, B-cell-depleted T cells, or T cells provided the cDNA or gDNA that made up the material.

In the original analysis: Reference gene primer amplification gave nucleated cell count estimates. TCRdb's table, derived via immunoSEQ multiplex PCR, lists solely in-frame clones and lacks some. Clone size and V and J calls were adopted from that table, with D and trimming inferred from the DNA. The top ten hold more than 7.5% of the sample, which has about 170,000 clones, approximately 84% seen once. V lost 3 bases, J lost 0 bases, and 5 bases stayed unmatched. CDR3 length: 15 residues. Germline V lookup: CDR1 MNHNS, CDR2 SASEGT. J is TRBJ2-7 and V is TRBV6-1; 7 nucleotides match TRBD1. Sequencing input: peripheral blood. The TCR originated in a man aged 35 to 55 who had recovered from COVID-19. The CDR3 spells CASSETGLSSYEQYF. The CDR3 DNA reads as TGTGCCAGCAGTGAGACAGGGTTGAGCTCCTACGAGCAGTACTTC.